This T cell receptor (beta chain) was obtained from a study of cytomegalovirus exposure and HLA in healthy donors. This clone showed up just a few times. What it binds is not known. At sampling all donors were nominally healthy, likely with unrecorded immune exposures. Study-wide findings and caveats: Likely technical artifact: a cluster of highly shared sequence variants. Excluded were some V segments that proved indistinguishable, including TRBV6-2 and TRBV6-3. Presence/absence analyses rested on an assumption that sequencing depth was roughly uniform across donors.

With 60 Vbeta and 13 Jbeta primers, the PCR was carried out. Method: immunoSEQ multiplex PCR; TCRdb's copy keeps in-frame clones and lacks some. The top ten clones hold less than 4% of a sample with about 45,000 clones, approximately 78% of them seen once. The CDR3 has 14 residues. The V end was cut by 0 bases, the J end by 4 bases, with 8 bases between. Germline V lookup: CDR1 SGHRS, CDR2 YFSETQ. This receptor was obtained from a woman in her twenties or thirties in good health and CMV-seronegative. The specimen was PBMCs. The chain employs TRBV5-1 and TRBJ2-1; D is perhaps TRBD1 (5 bases). The CDR3 is CASSLVGLYNEQFF. CDR3 sequence (DNA): TGCGCCAGCAGCTTGGTGGGGCTTTACAATGAGCAGTTCTTC.